Sequencing of this T cell receptor beta chain was carried out in a study of blood T cell repertoires in COVID-19. Study-level information: The samples span acute and convalescent COVID-19 from the United States, Italy and Spain. In each case, the material was cDNA or gDNA derived from T cells, B-cell-depleted T cells, or PBMCs.

Source study methods: Reference gene primer amplification gave nucleated cell count estimates. Some clones are missing from TCRdb's copy, which holds only in-frame ones; the method was immunoSEQ multiplex PCR. V, J and clone size are those of that table, while D and trimming were read from the DNA. Of fewer than 100,000 clones in the sample, approximately 92% are singletons; the top ten hold around 0.8%. Trimming removed 5 bases from V and 0 bases from J; junction bases left unmatched: 9. This CDR3 spans 17 amino acids. In germline, CDR1 is SGHRS, CDR2 YFSETQ. Material: peripheral blood. This sequence was found in a woman at least 80 years old with acute or convalescent COVID-19. The chain couples TRBV5-1 to TRBJ2-3, with TRBD2 identical over 10 bases. The CDR3 DNA reads as TGCGCCAGCAGGGCAGCGGGGGGGACGTTAAGCACAGATACGCAGTATTTT. Its protein is CASRAAGGTLSTDTQYF.